These T cell receptor beta chains were read from a single sample in a study of blood T cell repertoires in COVID-19. Clones were read by immunoSEQ multiplex PCR, and TCRdb kept only the in-frame ones, dropping some. The top ten hold roughly 4.8% of the sample, which has 80,000 to 85,000 clones, 70% to 90% seen once. The sample taken for sequencing was peripheral blood. These receptors all stem from a woman over 75 with acute or convalescent COVID-19. Both conserved end residues are part of each CDR3. The order of the fields is CDR3 length, V gene, clone size, D gene, J gene, CDR3 protein. A D gene is named only where the DNA matches it firmly. Clone size is given for some rows only: seen once, a few or many times, or a class if the clone is expanded.

cdr3_length: 14
v_call: TRBV5-6
clone_size: NA
d_call: TRBD1
j_call: TRBJ1-2
cdr3_aa: CASRRRGRDYGYTF

cdr3_length: 16
v_call: TRBV4-3
clone_size: NA
d_call: TRBD2
j_call: TRBJ2-5
cdr3_aa: CASSQEGSGVQETQYF

cdr3_length: 16
v_call: TRBV20-1
clone_size: few
d_call: NA
j_call: TRBJ2-6
cdr3_aa: CSASPQGLSGANVLTF

cdr3_length: 13
v_call: TRBV5-8
clone_size: NA
d_call: NA
j_call: TRBJ1-2
cdr3_aa: CASSLGAVYGYTF

cdr3_length: 15
v_call: TRBV13
clone_size: once
d_call: NA
j_call: TRBJ2-1
cdr3_aa: CASTLEGGPPNEQFF

cdr3_length: 15
v_call: TRBV7-3
clone_size: NA
d_call: NA
j_call: TRBJ2-1
cdr3_aa: CASSSGLSSYNEQFF

cdr3_length: 15
v_call: TRBV5-1
clone_size: NA
d_call: NA
j_call: TRBJ1-2
cdr3_aa: CASSQARGAGYGYTF

cdr3_length: 11
v_call: TRBV3-1/TRBV3-2
clone_size: NA
d_call: NA
j_call: TRBJ2-3
cdr3_aa: CASSVRDTQYF

cdr3_length: 15
v_call: TRBV5-6
clone_size: NA
d_call: TRBD2
j_call: TRBJ2-3
cdr3_aa: CASSSPSGGTDTQYF

cdr3_length: 14
v_call: TRBV5-1
clone_size: NA
d_call: TRBD2
j_call: TRBJ2-1
cdr3_aa: CASSRGLAGEEQFF

cdr3_length: 15
v_call: TRBV5-1
clone_size: NA
d_call: NA
j_call: TRBJ1-4
cdr3_aa: CASSPLQPGDEKLFF

cdr3_length: 14
v_call: TRBV5-6
clone_size: NA
d_call: NA
j_call: TRBJ2-2
cdr3_aa: CASSYTGLSGELFF

cdr3_length: 15
v_call: TRBV5-5
clone_size: NA
d_call: NA
j_call: TRBJ1-3
cdr3_aa: CASSPTAVPTNTIYF

cdr3_length: 13
v_call: TRBV30
clone_size: NA
d_call: TRBD1
j_call: TRBJ1-6
cdr3_aa: CAWTGQGGSPLHF

cdr3_length: 13
v_call: TRBV5-4
clone_size: NA
d_call: NA
j_call: TRBJ2-5
cdr3_aa: CASSLASGETQYF

cdr3_length: 16
v_call: TRBV2
clone_size: once
d_call: TRBD2
j_call: TRBJ2-3
cdr3_aa: CASSEARSGGIDTQYF

cdr3_length: 14
v_call: TRBV4-1
clone_size: NA
d_call: NA
j_call: TRBJ2-3
cdr3_aa: CASSQEGPTDTQYF

cdr3_length: 16
v_call: TRBV6-5
clone_size: once
d_call: TRBD2
j_call: TRBJ2-5
cdr3_aa: CASSFIASGSRETQYF

cdr3_length: 14
v_call: TRBV5-4
clone_size: NA
d_call: NA
j_call: TRBJ2-5
cdr3_aa: CASSRNGGQETQYF

cdr3_length: 17
v_call: TRBV3-1/TRBV3-2
clone_size: NA
d_call: TRBD2
j_call: TRBJ2-3
cdr3_aa: CASSQGGTSGRTDTQYF

cdr3_length: 15
v_call: TRBV19
clone_size: few
d_call: TRBD2
j_call: TRBJ2-2
cdr3_aa: CARIEGRETTGELFF

cdr3_length: 15
v_call: TRBV3-1/TRBV3-2
clone_size: NA
d_call: TRBD2
j_call: TRBJ2-5
cdr3_aa: CASSQVAGFQETQYF

cdr3_length: 13
v_call: TRBV28
clone_size: NA
d_call: NA
j_call: TRBJ1-1
cdr3_aa: CASTNPNLSEAFF

cdr3_length: 15
v_call: TRBV2
clone_size: NA
d_call: TRBD2
j_call: TRBJ2-3
cdr3_aa: CASRRLAGSTDTQYF

cdr3_length: 17
v_call: TRBV13
clone_size: NA
d_call: TRBD1
j_call: TRBJ1-3
cdr3_aa: CASSPQGQGLAGNTIYF

cdr3_length: 15
v_call: TRBV6-5
clone_size: NA
d_call: NA
j_call: TRBJ1-5
cdr3_aa: CASSRTVSGQEFQHF

cdr3_length: 14
v_call: TRBV2
clone_size: once
d_call: NA
j_call: TRBJ1-5
cdr3_aa: CASSEQGWNQPQHF

cdr3_length: 16
v_call: TRBV6-2/TRBV6-3
clone_size: few
d_call: NA
j_call: TRBJ2-2
cdr3_aa: CASSYQGSGNTGELFF

cdr3_length: 13
v_call: TRBV19
clone_size: NA
d_call: NA
j_call: TRBJ2-5
cdr3_aa: CASARGGGETQYF

cdr3_length: 14
v_call: TRBV13
clone_size: NA
d_call: TRBD2
j_call: TRBJ2-7
cdr3_aa: CASSLVTSGTEQYF

cdr3_length: 12
v_call: TRBV4-2
clone_size: NA
d_call: NA
j_call: TRBJ2-3
cdr3_aa: CASSQEEDTQYF

cdr3_length: 15
v_call: TRBV7-8
clone_size: NA
d_call: NA
j_call: TRBJ1-2
cdr3_aa: CASSREDRTDYGYTF

cdr3_length: 16
v_call: TRBV9
clone_size: NA
d_call: TRBD2
j_call: TRBJ2-3
cdr3_aa: CASSLERGVGTDTQYF